This TCR beta chain originates from a study of T cell responses to AZD1222 COVID-19 vaccine. This clone was seen only once. The antigen remains unidentified. This CDR3 is built from 12 residues. Trimming stripped 6 bases from V and 1 base from J, with 4 bases between. General study findings and limits: Two AZD1222 administrations were followed by greater Spike-specific TCR breadth and depth. Clonal diversity was possibly underestimated, and the donors were mostly white British, with more females.

Clones were sequenced by immunoSEQ multiplex PCR, and TCRdb holds only the in-frame ones, with some missing. The table includes 150,000 to 200,000 clones, around nine tenths detected once. This rearrangement joins TRBV12-3 or TRBV12-4 to TRBJ2-1; D remains unclear. The sample was peripheral blood, taken on day 0 of AZD1222 vaccination. This sequence was found in an adult in good health. The CDR3 DNA follows: TGTGCCAGCAGGGGTTCCTACAATGAGCAGTTCTTC. Amino acids: CASRGSYNEQFF.